This T cell receptor beta chain is drawn from a study of control samples from healthy donors and cancer patients. This clone has a handful of counts. Method: immunoSEQ multiplex PCR; TCRdb's copy keeps in-frame clones and lacks some. The sample lists roughly 100,000 clones, 91% seen once, with over 0.75% in the top ten. V was pared by 2 bases and J by 7 bases, with 12 bases between. CDR3 length: 15 amino acids. From germline, CDR1 is LGHDT and CDR2 YNNKEL (reference sequence). The receptor was isolated from a woman aged 25-40 years in good health. The sequencing sample was made of blood. This rearrangement joins TRBV3-1 (or the pseudogene TRBV3-2) to TRBJ1-6; possible D gene TRBD1, 6 bases. The CDR3 DNA sequence: TGTGCCAGCAGCCAAATGGGGGGGGCAAATTCACCCCTCCACTTT. It translates to CASSQMGGANSPLHF.